This T cell receptor (beta chain) was captured in a study of PD-L1 blockade in urothelial cancer. Study details: Patients previously received 0 to 3 chemotherapy regimens. It was at 3 weeks (second dose) and 6 weeks after treatment start that blood was analyzed. Median T cell yield from blood was about 130,000.

Clones were read by immunoSEQ multiplex PCR, and TCRdb kept only the in-frame ones, dropping some. This sample has tens of thousands of clones; roughly 90% occur once, and the top ten carry roughly 0.87%. This sample's time point: peripheral blood 6 weeks after treatment start. Urothelial carcinoma affected the patients, and it was locally advanced or metastatic. The sequence derives from a woman at least 80 years old with urothelial cancer. Source: PBMCs, taken around atezolizumab (anti-PD-L1) treatment.

For the CDR3, the DNA is TGCGCCAGCAGCTTGGCCAGTTACGGAAACACCATATATTTT. Its translation: CASSLASYGNTIYF. The genes are TRBV5-1 and TRBJ1-3; D is unresolved. The V end lost 0 bases, the J end lost 4 bases, and 8 bases lay between the germline ends. Germline V gene lookup returns CDR1 SGHRS and CDR2 YFSETQ. This CDR3 region has 14 residues.